These 2 T cell receptor beta chains came from one sample sequenced in a study of blood T cell repertoires in COVID-19. Profiled with immunoSEQ multiplex PCR; TCRdb holds only in-frame clones, not every one. The sample holds under 350,000 clones, more than 75% seen once. The sequenced sample consisted of peripheral blood. Every receptor here comes from a man between 65 and 85 years old with acute or convalescent COVID-19.

V and J are TRBV3-1 (or the pseudogene TRBV3-2) and TRBJ1-4; weak D call: TRBD1 (6 bases). CDR1 is LGHDT and CDR2 is YNNKEL in the germline V gene (reference sequence). V was shortened by 5 bases and J by 7 bases, with 17 bases between the two germline ends. The CDR3 is 15 residues long. In DNA form, the CDR3 reads TGTGCCAGCAGCGCCTACTCGGGGGGCAGTGAAAAACTGTTTTTT. Encoded protein: CASSAYSGGSEKLFF.

This clone was picked up a small number of times. V and J are TRBV5-4 and TRBJ2-5; 8 bases align to TRBD1. CDR1 and CDR2 (germline): SGHNT, YYREEE (reference sequence). V was pared by 4 bases and J by 2 bases, with 4 bases of the junction left unmatched. This CDR3 spans 14 amino acids. The DNA of the CDR3 is TGTGCCAGCAGCATTAGGACAGGGCAAGAGACCCAGTACTTC. Translating gives CASSIRTGQETQYF.